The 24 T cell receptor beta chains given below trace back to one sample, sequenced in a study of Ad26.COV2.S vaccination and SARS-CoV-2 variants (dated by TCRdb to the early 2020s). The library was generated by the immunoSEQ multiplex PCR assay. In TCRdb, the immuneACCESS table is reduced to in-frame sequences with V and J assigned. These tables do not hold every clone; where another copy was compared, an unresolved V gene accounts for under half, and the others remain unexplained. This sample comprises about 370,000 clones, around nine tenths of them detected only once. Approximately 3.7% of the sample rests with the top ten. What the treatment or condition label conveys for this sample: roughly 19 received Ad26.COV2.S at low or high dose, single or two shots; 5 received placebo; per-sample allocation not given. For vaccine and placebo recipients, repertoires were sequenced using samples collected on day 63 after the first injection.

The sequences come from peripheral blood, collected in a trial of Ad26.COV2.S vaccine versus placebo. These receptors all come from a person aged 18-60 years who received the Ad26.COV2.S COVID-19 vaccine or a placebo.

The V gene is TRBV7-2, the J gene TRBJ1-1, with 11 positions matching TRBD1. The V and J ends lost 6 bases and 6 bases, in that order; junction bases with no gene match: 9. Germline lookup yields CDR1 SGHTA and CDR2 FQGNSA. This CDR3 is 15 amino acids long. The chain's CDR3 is CASSPRTGGDAEAFF. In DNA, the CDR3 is TGTGCCAGCAGTCCCAGGACAGGGGGCGACGCTGAAGCTTTCTTT.

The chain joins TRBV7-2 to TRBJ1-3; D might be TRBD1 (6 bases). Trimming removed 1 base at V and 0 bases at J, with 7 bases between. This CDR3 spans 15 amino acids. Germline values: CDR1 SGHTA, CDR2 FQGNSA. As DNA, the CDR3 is TGTGCCAGCAGCTTAGACAGGGCCTCTGGAAACACCATATATTTT. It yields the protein CASSLDRASGNTIYF.

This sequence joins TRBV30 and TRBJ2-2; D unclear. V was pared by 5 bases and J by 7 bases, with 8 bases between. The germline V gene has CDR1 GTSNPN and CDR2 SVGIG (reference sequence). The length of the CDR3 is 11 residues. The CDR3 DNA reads TGTGCCTGGCGGTTAAGCGGGGAGCTGTTTTTT. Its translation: CAWRLSGELFF.

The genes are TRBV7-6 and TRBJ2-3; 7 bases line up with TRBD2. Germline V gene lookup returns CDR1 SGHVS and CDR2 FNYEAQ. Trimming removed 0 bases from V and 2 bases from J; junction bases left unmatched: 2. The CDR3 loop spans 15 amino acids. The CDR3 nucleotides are TGTGCCAGCAGCTTAGCGGGGGGGTCCACAGATACGCAGTATTTT. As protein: CASSLAGGSTDTQYF.

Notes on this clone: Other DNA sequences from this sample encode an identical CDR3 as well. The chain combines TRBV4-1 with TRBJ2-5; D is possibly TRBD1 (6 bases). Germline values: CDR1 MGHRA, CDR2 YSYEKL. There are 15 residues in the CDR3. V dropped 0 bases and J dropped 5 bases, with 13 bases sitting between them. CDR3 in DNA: TGCGCCAGCAGCCAAGAAGGCAGGGGTCAGGAGACCCAGTACTTC. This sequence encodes CASSQEGRGQETQYF.

The CDR3 reads CASSTETGRRLNTEAFF. CDR3 sequence (DNA): TGTGCCAGTAGTACCGAGACGGGCCGGAGGCTGAACACTGAAGCTTTCTTT. J is TRBJ1-1 and V is TRBV19, with D uncertain. CDR3 size: 17 residues. From germline, CDR1 is LNHDA and CDR2 SQIVND (reference sequence). Trimming cost V 4 bases and J 0 bases, with 18 bases left between them.

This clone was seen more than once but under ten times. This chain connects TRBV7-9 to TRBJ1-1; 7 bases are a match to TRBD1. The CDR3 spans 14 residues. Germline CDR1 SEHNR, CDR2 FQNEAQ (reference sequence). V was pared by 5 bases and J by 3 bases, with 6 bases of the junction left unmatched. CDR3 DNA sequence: TGTGCCAGCAGCCCCAACACAGGGGACACTGAAGCTTTCTTT. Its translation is CASSPNTGDTEAFF.

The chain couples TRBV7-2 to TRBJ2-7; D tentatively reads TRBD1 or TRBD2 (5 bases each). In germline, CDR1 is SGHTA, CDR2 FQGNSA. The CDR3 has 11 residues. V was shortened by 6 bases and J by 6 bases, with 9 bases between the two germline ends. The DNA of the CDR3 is TGTGCCAGCAGTCGGGACGTCGAGCAGTACTTC. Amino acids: CASSRDVEQYF.

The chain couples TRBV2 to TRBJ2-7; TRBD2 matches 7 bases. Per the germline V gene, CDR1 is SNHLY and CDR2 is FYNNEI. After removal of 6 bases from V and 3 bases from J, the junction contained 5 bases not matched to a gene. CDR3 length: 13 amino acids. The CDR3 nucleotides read TGTGCCAGCAGCGCTGGGAGGGACTACGAGCAGTACTTC. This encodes CASSAGRDYEQYF.

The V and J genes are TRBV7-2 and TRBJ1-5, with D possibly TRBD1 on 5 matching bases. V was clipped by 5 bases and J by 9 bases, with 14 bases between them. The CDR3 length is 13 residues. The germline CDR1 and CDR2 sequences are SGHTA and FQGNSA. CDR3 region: CASSVSVDRPQHF. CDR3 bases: TGTGCCAGCAGCGTAAGCGTTGACAGGCCCCAGCATTTT.

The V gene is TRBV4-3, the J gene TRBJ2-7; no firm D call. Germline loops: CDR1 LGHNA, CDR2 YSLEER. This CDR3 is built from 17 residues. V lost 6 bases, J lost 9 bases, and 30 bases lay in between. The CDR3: CASSPPTHYGYYEWQYF. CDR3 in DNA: TGCGCCAGCAGTCCACCTACCCACTATGGATACTACGAGTGGCAGTACTTC.

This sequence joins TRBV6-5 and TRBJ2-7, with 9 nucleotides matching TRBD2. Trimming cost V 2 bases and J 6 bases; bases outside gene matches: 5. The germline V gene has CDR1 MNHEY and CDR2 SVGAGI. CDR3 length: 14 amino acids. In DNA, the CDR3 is TGTGCCAGCAGTTACCGGGCGGGGGGGCCCGAGCAGTACTTC. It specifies CASSYRAGGPEQYF.

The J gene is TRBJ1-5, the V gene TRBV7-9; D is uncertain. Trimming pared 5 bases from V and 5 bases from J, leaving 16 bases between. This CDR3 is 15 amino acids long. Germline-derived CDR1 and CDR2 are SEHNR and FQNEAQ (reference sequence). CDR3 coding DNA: TGTGCCAGCAGCCGAGGCATCCGTGACCATCAGCCCCAGCATTTT. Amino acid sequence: CASSRGIRDHQPQHF.

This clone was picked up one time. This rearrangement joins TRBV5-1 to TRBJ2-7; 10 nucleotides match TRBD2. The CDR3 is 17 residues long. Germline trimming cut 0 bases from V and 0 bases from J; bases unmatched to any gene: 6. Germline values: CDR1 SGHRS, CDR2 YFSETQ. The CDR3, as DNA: TGCGCCAGCAGCTTGGCCGCACTAGCGGGGAGCTCCTACGAGCAGTACTTC. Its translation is CASSLAALAGSSYEQYF.

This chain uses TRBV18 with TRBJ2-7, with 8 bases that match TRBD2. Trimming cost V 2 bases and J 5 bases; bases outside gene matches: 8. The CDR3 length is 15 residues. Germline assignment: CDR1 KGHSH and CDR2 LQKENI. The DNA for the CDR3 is TGTGCCAGCTCACCAACCACCGGGACTAGTCACGAGCAGTACTTC. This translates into CASSPTTGTSHEQYF.

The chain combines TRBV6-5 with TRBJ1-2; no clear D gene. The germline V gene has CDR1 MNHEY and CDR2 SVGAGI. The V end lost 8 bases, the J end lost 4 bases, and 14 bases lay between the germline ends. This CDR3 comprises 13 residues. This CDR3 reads CASDAVRGYGYTF. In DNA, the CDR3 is TGTGCCAGCGACGCAGTAAGAGGCTATGGCTACACCTTC.

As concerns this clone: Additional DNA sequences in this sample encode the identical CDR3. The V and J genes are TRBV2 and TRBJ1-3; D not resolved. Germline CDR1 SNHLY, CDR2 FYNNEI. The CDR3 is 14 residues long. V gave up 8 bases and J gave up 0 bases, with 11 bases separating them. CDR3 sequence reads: CASSAGSSGNTIYF. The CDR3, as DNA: TGTGCCAGCTCGGCGGGCTCCTCTGGAAACACCATATATTTT.

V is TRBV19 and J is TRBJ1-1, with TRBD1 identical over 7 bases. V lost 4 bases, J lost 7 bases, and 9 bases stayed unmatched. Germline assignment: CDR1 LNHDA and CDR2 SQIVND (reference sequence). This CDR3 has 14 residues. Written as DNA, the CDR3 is TGTGCCAGTAGTACTGGGACAGTTTGGCGTGAAGCTTTCTTT. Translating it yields CASSTGTVWREAFF.

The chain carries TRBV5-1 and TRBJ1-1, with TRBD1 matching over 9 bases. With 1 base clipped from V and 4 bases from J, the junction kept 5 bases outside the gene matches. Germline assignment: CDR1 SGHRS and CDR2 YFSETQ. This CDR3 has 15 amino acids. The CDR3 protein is CASSLRQGGITEAFF. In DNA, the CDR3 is TGCGCCAGCAGCTTGAGACAGGGGGGGATCACTGAAGCTTTCTTT. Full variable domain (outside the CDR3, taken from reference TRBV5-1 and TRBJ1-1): KAGVTQTPRYLIKTRGQQVTLSCSPISGHRSVSWYQQTPGQGLQFLFEYFSETQRNKGNFPGRFSGRQFSNSRSEMNVSTLELGDSALYLCASSLRQGGITEAFFGQGTRLTVV.

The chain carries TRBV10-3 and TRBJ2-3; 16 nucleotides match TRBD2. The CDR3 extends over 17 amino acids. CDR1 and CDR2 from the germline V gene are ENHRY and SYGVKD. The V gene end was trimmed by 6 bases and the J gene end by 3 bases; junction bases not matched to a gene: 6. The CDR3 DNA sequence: TGTGCCATCAGCCCCGGGACTAGCGGGGGGGGTACAGATACGCAGTATTTT. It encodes CAISPGTSGGGTDTQYF.

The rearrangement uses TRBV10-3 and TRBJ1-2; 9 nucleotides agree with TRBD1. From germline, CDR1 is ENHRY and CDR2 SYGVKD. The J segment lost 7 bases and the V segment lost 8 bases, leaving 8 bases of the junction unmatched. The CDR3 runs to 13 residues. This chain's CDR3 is CAIRDREVSGYTF. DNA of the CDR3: TGTGCCATCCGGGACAGGGAGGTTAGTGGCTACACCTTC.

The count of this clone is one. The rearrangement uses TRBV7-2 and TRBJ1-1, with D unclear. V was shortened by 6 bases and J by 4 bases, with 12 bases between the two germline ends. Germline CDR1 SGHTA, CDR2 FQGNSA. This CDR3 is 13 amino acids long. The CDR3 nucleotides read TGTGCCAGCAGGGGCCCAGGACCCACTGAAGCTTTCTTT. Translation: CASRGPGPTEAFF.

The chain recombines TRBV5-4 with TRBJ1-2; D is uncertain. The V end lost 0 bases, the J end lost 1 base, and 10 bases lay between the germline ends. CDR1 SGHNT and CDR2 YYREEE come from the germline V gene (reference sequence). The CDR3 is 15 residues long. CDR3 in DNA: TGTGCCAGCAGCTTGGTAGCCAGCCATAACTATGGCTACACCTTC. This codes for CASSLVASHNYGYTF.

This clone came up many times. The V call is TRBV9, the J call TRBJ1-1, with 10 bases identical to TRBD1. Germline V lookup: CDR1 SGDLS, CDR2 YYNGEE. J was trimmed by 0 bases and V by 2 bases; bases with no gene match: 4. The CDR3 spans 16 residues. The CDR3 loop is CASSVGTGVMNTEAFF. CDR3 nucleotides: TGTGCCAGCAGCGTGGGGACAGGGGTTATGAACACTGAAGCTTTCTTT.